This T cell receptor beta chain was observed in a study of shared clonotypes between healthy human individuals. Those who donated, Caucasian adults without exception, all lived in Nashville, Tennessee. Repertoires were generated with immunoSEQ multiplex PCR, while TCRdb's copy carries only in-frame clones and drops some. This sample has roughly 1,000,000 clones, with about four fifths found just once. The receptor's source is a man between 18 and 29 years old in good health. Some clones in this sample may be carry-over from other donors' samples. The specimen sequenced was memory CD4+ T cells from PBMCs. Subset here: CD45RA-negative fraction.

This CDR3 is CAWGTGSDYGYTF. Here the CDR3 DNA reads TGTGCCTGGGGGACAGGGAGCGACTATGGCTACACCTTC. The chain uses TRBV30 and TRBJ1-2; 9 bases are shared with TRBD1. The CDR3 sequence is 13 residues long. Germline-derived CDR1 and CDR2 are GTSNPN and SVGIG (reference sequence). V dropped 5 bases and J dropped 3; count of bases not matched to a gene: 4.